The next 16 T cell receptor beta chains were all read from a single sample in a study of control samples from healthy donors and cancer patients. Using immunoSEQ multiplex PCR, the repertoire was profiled, and TCRdb retains in-frame clones only, with some absent. This table holds about 60,000 clones, more than 95% found once. The sequenced sample consisted of blood. These receptors were collected from a woman between 18 and 29 years old in good health.

This clone has more than one count but fewer than ten. The chain is built from TRBV19 and TRBJ1-5, with no clear D. The germline V and J ends were trimmed by 6 bases and 5 bases, with 17 bases remaining between them. The CDR3 length is 15 residues. Per germline, CDR1 LNHDA and CDR2 SQIVND (reference sequence). CDR3 sequence: CASSVVPEAYQPQHF. The CDR3 bases are TGTGCCAGTAGCGTGGTCCCGGAGGCTTATCAGCCCCAGCATTTT.

The chain uses TRBV6-6 and TRBJ2-7; perhaps TRBD1 as D (7 bases). Per the germline V gene, CDR1 is MNHNY and CDR2 is SVGAGI (reference sequence). The CDR3 is 14 amino acids. V lost 4 bases to trimming and J lost 5 bases, with 15 bases between them. The CDR3 bases are TGTGCCAGCAGTTTAACAGGGGAGGTGGACGAGCAGTACTTC. This encodes CASSLTGEVDEQYF.

The V and J genes are TRBV7-3 and TRBJ2-1; TRBD2 matches at 16 bases. CDR3 length: 17 amino acids. Germline V gene sequence: CDR1 SGHTA, CDR2 FQGTGA. The V and J ends lost 2 bases and 9 bases, in that order; junction bases with no gene match: 7. The CDR3 sequence: CASSLGGTSGGASEQFF. In nucleotides, the CDR3 is TGTGCCAGCAGCTTAGGAGGGACTAGCGGGGGGGCCAGTGAGCAGTTCTTC.

The rearrangement uses TRBV5-4 and TRBJ2-1; TRBD2 aligns across 11 bases. CDR1 is SGHNT and CDR2 is YYREEE in the germline V gene (reference sequence). The CDR3 contains 13 residues. The V segment lost 4 bases and the J segment 10 bases; nucleotides outside the gene matches: 4. The CDR3 region is CASSISSGGEQFF. In DNA, the CDR3 is TGTGCCAGCAGCATATCTAGCGGGGGGGAGCAGTTCTTC.

This clone was observed a single time. The chain is built from TRBV4-1 and TRBJ1-1, with D possibly matching TRBD1 (5 bases). The V end lost 1 base, the J end lost 4 bases, and 13 bases lay between the germline ends. This CDR3 has 15 amino acids. Per the germline V gene, CDR1 is MGHRA and CDR2 is YSYEKL. CDR3 coding DNA: TGCGCCAGCAGCCAAGCGAAGGGGCCGGGCACTGAAGCTTTCTTT. As protein: CASSQAKGPGTEAFF.

The V and J genes are TRBV7-8 and TRBJ1-1; perhaps TRBD1 as D (6 bases). Germline CDR1 SGHVS, CDR2 FQNEAQ. V lost 4 bases and J 3 bases, leaving 12 bases between the germline ends. The CDR3 has 14 residues. This CDR3 is CASSWDTDYTEAFF. The CDR3 nucleotides are TGTGCCAGCAGCTGGGACACCGATTACACTGAAGCTTTCTTT.

The CDR3 nucleotides are TGCGCCAGCAGCTGGATACCGGGACAGGGCGGTGGCTACACCTTC. Amino acid sequence: CASSWIPGQGGGYTF. The chain combines TRBV5-1 with TRBJ1-2, with TRBD1 matching over 9 bases. J was trimmed by 7 bases and V by 3 bases; bases with no gene match: 10. CDR3 size: 15 residues. The germline gives CDR1 SGHRS, CDR2 YFSETQ.

V and J are TRBV2 and TRBJ1-5, with D maybe TRBD1 (5 bases). The ends were cut back, 2 bases at V and 4 bases at J, with 15 bases in the middle. The CDR3 has 16 residues. Per the germline V gene, CDR1 is SNHLY and CDR2 is FYNNEI. CDR3 sequence (DNA): TGTGCCAGCAGTGAACCCGCTCTGGGGGGAAATCAGCCCCAGCATTTT. Protein: CASSEPALGGNQPQHF.

The V and J genes are TRBV5-4 and TRBJ1-2, with D possibly TRBD1 on 6 matching bases. The CDR3 extends over 14 amino acids. The V and J ends lost 2 bases and 1 base respectively, with 9 bases between them. Per germline, CDR1 SGHNT and CDR2 YYREEE (reference sequence). CDR3 DNA: TGTGCCAGCAGCTTACTGGACAGTAACTATGGCTACACCTTC. The encoded protein is CASSLLDSNYGYTF.

The V call is TRBV27, the J call TRBJ1-1; TRBD1 matches at 7 bases. The germline gives CDR1 MNHEY, CDR2 SMNVEV (reference sequence). The CDR3 runs 15 residues. The V gene end was trimmed by 0 bases and the J gene end by 3 bases; junction bases not matched to a gene: 4. DNA of the CDR3: TGTGCCAGCAGTTTATCAAACAGGGGTGACACTGAAGCTTTCTTT. Protein product: CASSLSNRGDTEAFF.

In this sample, this clone turned up once. This CDR3 is CASSIRTGELFF. In DNA form, the CDR3 reads TGTGCCAGCAGCATTCGGACCGGGGAGCTGTTTTTT. This rearrangement joins TRBV7-2 to TRBJ2-2; D gene uncertain. Germline V gene lookup returns CDR1 SGHTA and CDR2 FQGNSA. The CDR3 has 12 amino acids. With 5 bases removed from V and 5 bases from J, the gap between germline ends came to 6 bases.

The table lists this clone with a count of one. This chain links TRBV3-1 (or the pseudogene TRBV3-2) with TRBJ1-2; D not certain. This CDR3 has 12 amino acids. The V and J ends lost 2 bases and 7 bases respectively, with 8 bases between them. Germline V CDR1 and CDR2: LGHDT, YNNKEL (reference sequence). DNA of the CDR3: TGTGCCAGCAGCCAATACGGCAGTGGCTACACCTTC. Its translation: CASSQYGSGYTF.

The chain employs TRBV7-9 and TRBJ2-3; D call uncertain. Between the trimmed V and J ends, which lost 5 bases and 7 bases, there was a span of 22 bases. The CDR3 consists of 16 residues. CDR1 is SEHNR, CDR2 FQNEAQ, per germline (reference sequence). Written as DNA, the CDR3 is TGTGCCAGCAGCGTACCCGGGTCTCAAGATCCGTATACGCAGTATTTT. Translating it yields CASSVPGSQDPYTQYF.

The chain employs TRBV6-5 and TRBJ2-7; D call uncertain. V shed 6 bases and J shed 2 bases, with 11 bases lying between them. The CDR3 has 13 residues. The germline gives CDR1 MNHEY, CDR2 SVGAGI. The CDR3 here is CASSLGPPYEQYF. In nucleotides, the CDR3 is TGTGCCAGCAGCCTAGGGCCCCCCTACGAGCAGTACTTC.

The V call is TRBV10-1, the J call TRBJ2-2; D perhaps matches TRBD2 (6 bases). The CDR3 covers 14 residues. Germline CDR1 reads WNHNN; CDR2 reads SYGVQD (reference sequence). Trimming removed 0 bases from V and 4 bases from J, with 6 bases in between. The CDR3 DNA follows: TGCGCCAGCAGTGAGTCGGGGGGCACCGGGGAGCTGTTTTTT. It translates to CASSESGGTGELFF.

The J gene is TRBJ2-3, the V gene TRBV18; D ambiguous. This CDR3 region has 14 residues. CDR1 is KGHSH, CDR2 LQKENI, per germline. V gave up 1 base and J gave up 2 bases, with 7 bases separating them. Here the CDR3 DNA reads TGTGCCAGCTCACCACTCGACATCACAGATACGCAGTATTTT. Translating gives CASSPLDITDTQYF.